The subject of this entry is one T cell receptor (beta chain). This sample stems from a study of response to subunit inactivated influenza vaccine. Via MiXCR, TCRdb re-called the RT-PCR reads, giving one row per CDR3 protein. Among more than 450,000 distinct CDR3 sequences listed, 12% were seen once. CDR3 length equals 17 residues. V was trimmed by 5 bases and J by 0 bases, leaving 19 bases between them. Looked up from germline, CDR1 is SGHVS and CDR2 is FQNEAQ. V and J are TRBV7-8 and TRBJ1-1; D is unclear. This sequence was found in a man in his forties or fifties who received an inactivated influenza vaccine. Sequencing used PBMCs from blood, obtained on the day of vaccination. For the CDR3, the DNA is TGTGCCAGCAGCGCCGGACTGGGAGCCTTTATGAACACTGAAGCTTTCTTT. Translated, it gives CASSAGLGAFMNTEAFF.